A selection of T cell receptor beta chains follows, all from one sample in a study of blood T cell repertoires in COVID-19. Method: immunoSEQ multiplex PCR; TCRdb's copy keeps in-frame clones and lacks some. The table lists 400,000 to 450,000 clones, 90% of them singletons. The material sequenced was PBMCs or T cells enriched from blood (not recorded which). Receptors were obtained from a man between 18 and 35 years old who had recovered from COVID-19. The CDR3 runs from the conserved cysteine through the conserved F or W. The D gene is left open where the match is weak. Only part of the rows carry a size: once, few, many, or a class if the clone is expanded.

CDR3aa	CDR3nt	v_gene	abundance	j_gene	d_gene
CASSPFGTGIPYEQYF	TGTGCCAGCTCACCATTCGGGACAGGGATCCCCTACGAGCAGTACTTC	TRBV18	-	TRBJ2-7	TRBD1
CASSTPGVNTEAFF	TGTGCCAGCAGCACTCCCGGGGTAAACACTGAAGCTTTCTTT	TRBV7-9	-	TRBJ1-1	-
CASSIKQGEGQPQHF	TGTGCCAGTAGTATTAAACAGGGAGAGGGTCAGCCCCAGCATTTT	TRBV19	-	TRBJ1-5	-
CASSQSGTQAFF	TGTGCCAGCAGCCAATCGGGAACCCAAGCTTTCTTT	TRBV3-1/TRBV3-2	-	TRBJ1-1	-
CASSLSSGSNHGYTF	TGTGCCAGCAGTTTAAGCTCAGGATCCAACCATGGCTACACCTTC	TRBV27	once	TRBJ1-2	-
CASSLWGAYEQYF	TGTGCCAGCAGTTTATGGGGGGCCTACGAGCAGTACTTC	TRBV27	-	TRBJ2-7	-
CASSLEGTGHQETQYF	TGTGCCAGCAGCTTAGAGGGAACAGGGCACCAAGAGACCCAGTACTTC	TRBV11-3	-	TRBJ2-5	-
CASSPPSNEQFF	TGTGCCAGCAGCCCTCCTAGCAATGAGCAGTTCTTC	TRBV7-9	-	TRBJ2-1	-
CASSLGQPLNTEAFF	TGCGCCAGCAGCCTTGGACAGCCATTGAACACTGAAGCTTTCTTT	TRBV5-1	-	TRBJ1-1	-
CASSTRAGGDYNEQFF	TGTGCCAGCAGCACCAGAGCGGGGGGCGACTACAATGAGCAGTTCTTC	TRBV9	-	TRBJ2-1	TRBD2
CASTTGAAETQYF	TGCGCCAGCACCACAGGGGCGGCGGAGACCCAGTACTTC	TRBV5-1	-	TRBJ2-5	TRBD1
CASSPHPVANTGELFF	TGTGCCAGCAGCCCCCATCCAGTTGCGAACACCGGGGAGCTGTTTTTT	TRBV7-3	-	TRBJ2-2	-
CASALDVGEQYF	TGTGCCAGCGCTCTAGACGTCGGCGAGCAGTACTTC	TRBV3-1/TRBV3-2	-	TRBJ2-7	-
CSASGVGSTDTQYF	TGCAGTGCTAGTGGGGTGGGCTCCACAGATACGCAGTATTTT	TRBV20-1	once	TRBJ2-3	-
CASSPRGTAGANVLTF	TGTGCCAGCAGCCCCCGGGGGACAGCTGGGGCCAACGTCCTGACTTTC	TRBV5-4	once	TRBJ2-6	-
CASSPTGGGGDTQYF	TGTGCCAGCAGCCCCACGGGGGGCGGGGGAGATACGCAGTATTTT	TRBV7-3	-	TRBJ2-3	-
CASSPLGAIYNEQFF	TGTGCCAGCTCACCACTGGGAGCGATCTACAATGAGCAGTTCTTC	TRBV18	-	TRBJ2-1	-
CSVGQAGTEAFF	TGCAGCGTTGGACAGGCGGGCACTGAAGCTTTCTTT	TRBV29-1	-	TRBJ1-1	-
CATSRADREGQPQHF	TGTGCCACCAGCAGGGCGGACAGGGAGGGCCAGCCCCAGCATTTT	TRBV15	-	TRBJ1-5	TRBD1
CASSPGTGAGNTIYF	TGCGCCAGCAGCCCTGGGACAGGGGCTGGAAACACCATATATTTT	TRBV5-1	-	TRBJ1-3	TRBD1
CASSRQGSTDTQYF	TGTGCCAGTAGCCGACAGGGCAGCACAGATACGCAGTATTTT	TRBV19	-	TRBJ2-3	TRBD1
CASLTRGNYGYTF	TGTGCCAGCCTGACGAGGGGGAACTATGGCTACACCTTC	TRBV19	-	TRBJ1-2	-
CASSYSDAGMNTEAFF	TGTGCCAGCAGTTACTCCGATGCAGGGATGAACACTGAAGCTTTCTTT	TRBV6-5	-	TRBJ1-1	-
CASSILGNTEAFF	TGTGCCAGCAGTATTCTCGGGAACACTGAAGCTTTCTTT	TRBV27	-	TRBJ1-1	-
CASGQGTYRKLFF	TGTGCCAGCGGACAGGGCACTTATCGGAAACTGTTTTTT	TRBV6-5	-	TRBJ1-4	TRBD1
CASSEGQGAWETQYF	TGTGCCAGCAGTGAAGGACAGGGGGCATGGGAGACCCAGTACTTC	TRBV25-1	-	TRBJ2-5	TRBD1